Sequencing of this T cell receptor beta chain was carried out in a study of Ad26.COV2.S vaccination and SARS-CoV-2 variants. Germline loops: CDR1 MGHDK, CDR2 SYGVNS. Deletions cut 6 bases from V and 1 base from J, with 9 bases between. CDR3 size: 13 residues. Method: immunoSEQ multiplex PCR; TCRdb's copy keeps in-frame clones and lacks some. Of 500,000 or so clones listed, around 88% are singletons. This sample's treatment: 15 to 20 received Ad26.COV2.S at low or high dose, single or two shots; 5 received placebo; per-sample allocation not given. Specimens were obtained on day 63 following the first vaccine or placebo injection. Aged 18-55 years, donor was enrolled in Boston in about 2020. As for this clone: Its antigen is still unknown.

Overall study findings and caveats: Reports say spike-specific CD8+ and CD4+ T cell responses covered substantial breadth after vaccination. Spike-specific TCR breadth in vaccine recipients exceeded that seen in placebo recipients.

This chain uses TRBV25-1 with TRBJ1-1, with D unclear. This TCR came from a person between 18 and 65 years old who received the Ad26.COV2.S COVID-19 vaccine or a placebo. Sequenced material: peripheral blood, taken in a trial of Ad26.COV2.S vaccine versus placebo. CDR3: CASRGTGNTEAFF. In DNA, the CDR3 is TGTGCCAGCAGAGGTACGGGGAACACTGAAGCTTTCTTT.